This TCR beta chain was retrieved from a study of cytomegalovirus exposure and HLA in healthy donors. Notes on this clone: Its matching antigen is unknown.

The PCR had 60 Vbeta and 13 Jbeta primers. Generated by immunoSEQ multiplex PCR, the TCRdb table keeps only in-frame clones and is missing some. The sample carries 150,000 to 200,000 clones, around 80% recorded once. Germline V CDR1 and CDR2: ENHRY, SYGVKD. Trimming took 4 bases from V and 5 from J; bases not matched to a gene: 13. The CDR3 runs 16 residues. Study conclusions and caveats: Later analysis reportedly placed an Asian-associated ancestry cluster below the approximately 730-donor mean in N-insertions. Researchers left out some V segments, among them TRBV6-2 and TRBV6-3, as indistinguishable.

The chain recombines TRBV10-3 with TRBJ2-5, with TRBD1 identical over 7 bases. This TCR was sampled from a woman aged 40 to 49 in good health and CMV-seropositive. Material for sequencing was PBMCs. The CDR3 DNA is TGTGCCATCAGTGGCACTGACAGGGTGGTTGGGGAGACCCAGTACTTC. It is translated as CAISGTDRVVGETQYF.